This TCR beta chain was observed in a study of T cell responses to AZD1222 COVID-19 vaccine. The CDR3 consists of 15 residues. Trimming stripped 2 bases from V and 5 bases from J, with 16 bases between. Germline V gives CDR1 SGHAT, CDR2 FQNNGV. Sequenced by immunoSEQ multiplex PCR; TCRdb stores in-frame clones only, minus some. This table holds around 88,000 clones, 70% to 90% found once. Of note for this clone: The antigen is undetermined.

General observations from the study: Unmutated variant regions are reportedly the target of nearly half of TCRs that are spike-specific. Most donors were white British and more were female, and clonal diversity was possibly underestimated.

The specimen comprised peripheral blood, sampled on day 0 of MenACWY control vaccination. This chain uses TRBV11-2 with TRBJ2-7; tentative D call: TRBD2 (5 bases). The origin of this receptor is an adult in good health. This CDR3 reads CASSLHLEAEHEQYF. CDR3 DNA sequence: TGTGCCAGCAGCTTACACCTGGAGGCAGAACACGAGCAGTACTTC.